Included here is one T cell receptor beta chain sequence, with context. Nominal health characterized the donors when sampled, though unrecorded immune exposures were likely. This entry is derived from a study of cytomegalovirus exposure and HLA in healthy donors. V was clipped by 5 bases and J by 0 bases; unmatched bases: 6. The CDR3 extends over 16 amino acids. Germline V CDR1 and CDR2: SQVTM, ANQGSEA. It was with 60 Vbeta and 13 Jbeta primers that the PCR ran. Assay: immunoSEQ multiplex PCR; the TCRdb copy retains only in-frame clones and omits some. The sample includes around 280,000 clones, about 90% of them seen just once.

The sample was PBMCs. The gene calls are TRBV29-1 and TRBJ2-7; 14 positions agree with TRBD2. This TCR was sampled from a woman aged 18-29 years in good health and CMV-seronegative. This CDR3 is CSVFPTSGGASYEQYF. CDR3 nucleotides: TGCAGCGTTTTCCCGACTAGCGGGGGGGCCTCCTACGAGCAGTACTTC.